This T cell receptor beta chain was recovered during a study of blood T cells in healthy people across ages (dated by TCRdb to the mid-2010s). In the study overall: Template switching captured roughly one uniquely barcoded TCR beta cDNA molecule per two T cells in model experiments. Four age groups were formed from the donors: young (average approximately 17 years), middle-aged (approximately 40), aged (around 68) and long-lived (less than 85). The study analyzed two additional independent replicas of 1 million unique cDNA reads from the same blood draw for two donors, one aged 18 to 30 and one aged 80 or older. To avoid experimental bias, donors of different ages were spread randomly across the sequencing lanes. To track age-related changes in TCR beta repertoire diversity, the study relied on deep sequencing normalized with unique cDNA molecular identifiers.

Systemically healthy Caucasian individuals from Russia, 39 in total and aged about 6 to 100 years, were included as donors. About 9.6 milliliters of peripheral blood were collected from each donor into EDTA-treated Vacutainer tubes. Ficoll-Paque density-gradient centrifugation was used to isolate PBMCs, with at least 7 million per sample. Total RNA was extracted from PBMCs with Trizol reagent, with at least 5.5 micrograms obtained per sample. For every donor, flow cytometry on a PBMC aliquot measured the percentage of naive CD45RAhigh/CD27high T cells. The CDR3 holds 13 amino acids from the cysteine to the phenylalanine. Only CDR3 DNA remains: 39 bases, in frame from the first base. The germline V gene encodes CDR1 KGHDR and CDR2 SFDVKD. Between the V and J ends, shortened by 3 bases and 5 bases respectively, the junction contains 8 bases. On the study overall, not on this receptor specifically: Estimates of total diversity based on one million sequenced T cells were regarded as lower bounds and as underestimates. Conclusive comparison of naive and antigen-experienced compartments was prevented by the profiling of bulk unsorted PBMCs. Donor CMV infection status was unknown, potentially confounding age-related changes in expanded clonotypes. The percentage of naive T cells measured by flow cytometry correlated strongly with observed TCR beta diversity. As age increased, observed TCR beta diversity per million T cells dropped in a roughly linear way, and a significant reduction was already evident by age roughly 36. Compared with the aged group, more naive CD4+ T cells, fewer expanded clones and increased TCR diversity were shown by the long-lived group, suggesting age selection.

To prepare the library, 5' RACE was applied. The reads were generated on an Illumina HiSeq 2500. A second roughly 6 to 12 cycle PCR used a sample-barcoded 5' primer and a J-beta primer mix. A unique molecular identifier was introduced onto each TCR beta cDNA molecule by a template-switch 5' adaptor carrying 12 random nucleotides. At least 3 million CDR3-containing paired-end reads were obtained from each sample. All of the RNA was converted into first-strand cDNA using the Mint cDNA synthesis kit, with a TRBC-specific oligonucleotide serving as the primer. Following uracil-DNA glycosylase treatment, all cDNA underwent a first 18-cycle PCR with the universal primers M1SS and BC2_uni_R. As for the authors' bioinformatics: For normalization, 1 million high-quality reads were randomly selected from each sample, with every read carrying a distinct molecular identifier. Reads with shared molecular identifiers were discarded instead of being binned into consensus sequences. MiTCR, with a Q25 quality threshold and the strictest error-elimination algorithm, was used for CDR3 identification, clonotype clustering and error correction. A nonparametric unseen species model with Euler transformation was used to estimate a lower bound on total TCR beta diversity. TCRdb reworked the public reads: Q25 trimming with fastp, MiXCR clone assembly, productive beta chains retained. Identical CDR3 protein sequences are pooled into one entry, listed with their most common genes and DNA. TCRdb assigned the V and J calls; the authors' analysis was not used. Across this sample there are about 1.4 million distinct CDR3 sequences, with approximately 59% seen only once. The top ten constitute 6.5% to 8.5% of the sample.

This clonotype occurred a few times. There is no known antigen for this receptor. The record has no base qualities; no much larger clone is one base away. In this chain, TRBV24-1 is recombined with TRBJ2-3; the D gene remains uncertain. Sample: blood. The clonotype comes from a young man in good health. The nucleotides are TGTGCCACCAGTGATGGAGCGAAAGATACGCAGTATTTT. Translated, this is CATSDGAKDTQYF.